Each of the 23 T cell receptor beta chains below was sequenced from the same sample in a study of T cell clonotyping in hematopoietic cell transplantation (dated by TCRdb to the early 2020s). Libraries were constructed by the immunoSEQ multiplex PCR assay. What TCRdb holds here is the immuneACCESS table cut down to in-frame rearrangements. Part of the clones is not present; checked against another copy, under half of the missing clones reflect an unresolved V gene, and the others are unexplained. The sample contains more than 7,500 clones, 75% to 80% of them found a single time. Around 45% of the sample lies in the top ten. Read against the paper, the sample's time point label means: 180 days after allo-HCT. The starting material was peripheral blood mononuclear cells, obtained 180 days after allogeneic stem cell transplant. These receptors were collected from a female patient in her fifties or sixties who had an allogeneic stem cell transplant from a related donor, so the T cells may come from the graft donor. Some clones in this sample may be carry-over from other donors' samples.

The CDR3: CAWSAGQGIYEQYF. DNA for the CDR3: TGTGCCTGGAGCGCGGGACAGGGGATCTACGAGCAGTACTTC. This chain connects TRBV30 to TRBJ2-7, with TRBD1 identical over 10 bases. The CDR3 extends over 14 amino acids. Germline V CDR1 and CDR2: GTSNPN, SVGIG (reference sequence). V gave up 3 bases and J gave up 3 bases; unmatched junction bases: 5.

This clone is medium-sized (0.01 to 0.1%) within its sample. This chain joins TRBV28 and TRBJ2-5; D might be TRBD2 (7 bases). Trimming removed 6 bases at V and 4 bases at J, with 15 bases between. Germline V CDR1 and CDR2: MDHEN, SYDVKM. The CDR3 loop spans 14 amino acids. The CDR3 DNA follows: TGTGCCAGCAGCGAAGGGGGGGTTGCAGAGACCCAGTACTTC. Its translation is CASSEGGVAETQYF.

The chain couples TRBV7-8 to TRBJ1-1; D is ambiguous. The V gene lost 6 bases and the J gene lost 0 bases, with 14 bases spanning the gap. CDR3 length: 15 amino acids. CDR1 is SGHVS and CDR2 is FQNEAQ in the germline V gene. In nucleotides, the CDR3 is TGTGCCAGCAGGGTATCGTTGGGGTTGAACACTGAAGCTTTCTTT. Its translation: CASRVSLGLNTEAFF.

The gene calls are TRBV4-3 and TRBJ1-5, with D tentatively TRBD1 (5 bases). The V and J ends lost 1 base and 4 bases respectively, with 11 bases between them. This CDR3 is 15 amino acids long. Germline V CDR1 and CDR2: LGHNA, YSLEER. The CDR3 sequence is CASSQGGGGNQPQHF. CDR3 coding DNA: TGCGCCAGCAGCCAAGGGGGCGGGGGAAATCAGCCCCAGCATTTT.

The chain joins TRBV7-9 to TRBJ1-2, with 10 bases fitting TRBD1. This CDR3 has 13 amino acids. Germline CDR1 SEHNR, CDR2 FQNEAQ (reference sequence). Trimming took 6 bases from V and 8 from J; bases not matched to a gene: 6. CDR3 DNA sequence: TGTGCCAGCAGAAGGGACAGGGGCTGGGGCTACACCTTC. Translation gives CASRRDRGWGYTF.

V and J are TRBV29-1 and TRBJ2-2, with a possible D match to TRBD1 (6 bases). Germline loops: CDR1 SQVTM, CDR2 ANQGSEA. The CDR3 consists of 17 residues. Trimming took off 6 bases at V and 0 bases at J, with 20 bases between the two ends. The CDR3 spells CSVGQTRLKPNTGELFF. The CDR3 DNA reads as TGCAGCGTAGGACAGACTCGGCTCAAACCGAACACCGGGGAGCTGTTTTTT.

The rearrangement uses TRBV7-2 and TRBJ1-5; 8 positions agree with TRBD1. Germline V lookup: CDR1 SGHTA, CDR2 FQGNSA. This CDR3 contains 16 residues. Trimming took 1 base from V and 2 from J; bases not matched to a gene: 4. The CDR3, as DNA: TGTGCCAGCAGCTTAGACGGGACAGGTCGCAATCAGCCCCAGCATTTT. Residues: CASSLDGTGRNQPQHF. The full variable domain, completed using reference TRBV7-2 and TRBJ1-5, is GAGVSQSPSNKVTEKGKDVELRCDPISGHTALYWYRQSLGQGLEFLIYFQGNSAPDKSGLPSDRFSAERTGGSVSTLTIQRTQQEDSAVYLCASSLDGTGRNQPQHFGDGTRLSIL.

This chain's CDR3 is CASSAGRKTYEQYF. The CDR3 nucleotides read TGTGCCAGCAGTGCAGGACGGAAGACCTACGAGCAGTACTTC. The V call is TRBV6-5, the J call TRBJ2-7; D uncertain. The CDR3 is made up of 14 amino acids. Trimming removed 5 bases at V and 2 bases at J, with 13 bases between. Germline CDR1 MNHEY, CDR2 SVGAGI.

This clone was picked up a small number of times. The chain carries TRBV7-9 and TRBJ1-1; D is unresolved. The germline CDR1 and CDR2 sequences are SEHNR and FQNEAQ (reference sequence). The CDR3 has 12 residues. V lost 1 base, J lost 6 bases, and 6 bases lay in between. The CDR3 is CASSLDLSEAFF. CDR3 nucleotides: TGTGCCAGCAGCTTAGATCTCTCTGAAGCTTTCTTT.

The chain recombines TRBV7-2 with TRBJ2-1; 7 nucleotides line up with TRBD1. The V gene end was trimmed by 5 bases and the J gene end by 0 bases; junction bases not matched to a gene: 4. Germline lookup yields CDR1 SGHTA and CDR2 FQGNSA. The CDR3 extends over 15 amino acids. The CDR3 sequence: CASSPRQGSYNEQFF. CDR3 coding DNA: TGTGCCAGCAGCCCCCGACAGGGCTCCTACAATGAGCAGTTCTTC. The full variable domain, with the rest looked up from reference TRBV7-2 and TRBJ2-1, is GAGVSQSPSNKVTEKGKDVELRCDPISGHTALYWYRQSLGQGLEFLIYFQGNSAPDKSGLPSDRFSAERTGGSVSTLTIQRTQQEDSAVYLCASSPRQGSYNEQFFGPGTRLTVL.

This clone was observed a handful of times. The chain recombines TRBV6-5 with TRBJ1-2; D is undetermined. This CDR3 spans 14 amino acids. Trimming took off 3 bases at V and 1 base at J, with 9 bases between the two ends. From germline, CDR1 is MNHEY and CDR2 SVGAGI. CDR3 amino acids: CASSYSSVNYGYTF. In DNA form, the CDR3 reads TGTGCCAGCAGTTATTCCAGCGTTAACTATGGCTACACCTTC.

This sequence joins TRBV7-9 and TRBJ2-2, with unresolved D. The CDR3 sequence is 12 residues long. V was shortened by 5 bases and J by 3 bases, with 4 bases between the two germline ends. Per the germline V gene, CDR1 is SEHNR and CDR2 is FQNEAQ (reference sequence). The CDR3, as DNA: TGTGCCAGCAGCGTCTACACCGGGGAGCTGTTTTTT. Protein: CASSVYTGELFF. Variable domain in full (rest from reference TRBV7-9 and TRBJ2-2): DTGVSQNPRHKITKRGQNVTFRCDPISEHNRLYWYRQTLGQGPEFLTYFQNEAQLEKSRLLSDRFSAERPKGSFSTLEIQRTEQGDSAMYLCASSVYTGELFFGEGSRLTVL.

The J gene is TRBJ2-5, the V gene TRBV6-5; D assignment may be TRBD1 or TRBD2 (6 bases each). Trimming shortened V by 0 bases and J by 5 bases, and 10 bases separated the two germline ends. Germline CDR1 MNHEY, CDR2 SVGAGI. This CDR3 has 14 residues. CDR3 loop: CASSYSPGAETQYF. The CDR3 DNA reads as TGTGCCAGCAGTTACTCGCCGGGGGCGGAGACCCAGTACTTC.

The V gene is TRBV29-1, the J gene TRBJ2-7; perhaps TRBD1 as D (6 bases). The CDR3 totals 11 residues. Trimming removed 4 bases at V and 3 bases at J, with 7 bases between. Germline CDR1 SQVTM, CDR2 ANQGSEA. CDR3 DNA: TGCAGCGTTGCACAGGGCTACGAGCAGTACTTC. This codes for CSVAQGYEQYF.

V usage is TRBV29-1 and J usage is TRBJ1-1, with D possibly being TRBD1 (5 bases). Germline assignment: CDR1 SQVTM and CDR2 ANQGSEA. The CDR3 is 15 residues long. Trimming took 8 bases from V and 2 from J, leaving 21 bases between them. The CDR3 is CSSQSRAGSNTEAFF. The CDR3 DNA follows: TGCAGCTCACAGTCCAGGGCTGGGTCTAACACTGAAGCTTTCTTT. The variable domain in full, with the rest retrieved from reference TRBV29-1 and TRBJ1-1, is SAVISQKPSRDICQRGTSLTIQCQVDSQVTMMFWYRQQPGQSLTLIATANQGSEATYESGFVIDKFPISRPNLTFSTLTVSNMSPEDSSIYLCSSQSRAGSNTEAFFGQGTRLTVV.

The chain uses TRBV7-9 and TRBJ1-1; D call uncertain. The CDR3 runs to 12 residues. The germline gives CDR1 SEHNR, CDR2 FQNEAQ (reference sequence). The V and J ends lost 1 base and 6 bases respectively, with 6 bases between them. The CDR3, as DNA: TGTGCCAGCAGCTTAGAACTGGCTGAAGCTTTCTTT. This translates into CASSLELAEAFF.

The rearrangement joins TRBV4-1 to TRBJ2-2; D is possibly TRBD1 (5 bases). This CDR3 has 17 residues. Germline CDR1 and CDR2: MGHRA and YSYEKL. Trimming left V 2 bases short and J 1 base short, with 14 bases between. Here the CDR3 reads CASSQFTGGMNTGELFF. The CDR3 region has the DNA TGCGCCAGCAGCCAATTTACAGGCGGAATGAACACCGGGGAGCTGTTTTTT.

The chain couples TRBV5-6 to TRBJ1-2; D perhaps matches TRBD1 (5 bases). Germline V gives CDR1 SGHDT, CDR2 YYEEEE. V was pared by 4 bases and J by 2 bases, with 12 bases between. The CDR3 sequence is 14 residues long. CDR3 DNA sequence: TGTGCCAGCAGCCTACCGAGGGGAAACTATGGCTACACCTTC. Protein product: CASSLPRGNYGYTF. The full variable domain, rest sourced from reference TRBV5-6 and TRBJ1-2, is DAGVTQSPTHLIKTRGQQVTLRCSPKSGHDTVSWYQQALGQGPQFIFQYYEEEERQRGNFPDRFSGHQFPNYSSELNVNALLLGDSALYLCASSLPRGNYGYTFGSGTRLTVV.

This clone has more than one count but fewer than ten. This rearrangement joins TRBV28 to TRBJ1-2; weak D call: TRBD1 (5 bases). The CDR3 is made up of 14 amino acids. V shed 5 bases and J shed 4 bases, with 14 bases lying between them. CDR1 and CDR2 (germline): MDHEN, SYDVKM. The CDR3 DNA sequence: TGTGCCAGCAGTGGGTTGGCGGGGACCTATGGCTACACCTTC. This sequence encodes CASSGLAGTYGYTF.

For the CDR3, the DNA is TGCAGTGCTAGTCGCGAAGCTTTCTTT. This codes for CSASREAFF. The V and J genes are TRBV20-1 and TRBJ1-1; D uncertain. CDR1 is DFQATT and CDR2 is SNEGSKA in the germline V gene (reference sequence). This CDR3 spans 9 amino acids. The V end was cut by 3 bases, the J end by 8 bases, with 4 bases between.

The rearrangement uses TRBV4-1 and TRBJ2-5; D gene unclear. The CDR3 is made up of 12 amino acids. V was trimmed by 4 bases and J by 4 bases, leaving 7 bases between them. Germline lookup yields CDR1 MGHRA and CDR2 YSYEKL. The CDR3 sequence is CASSPNLETQYF. CDR3 bases: TGCGCCAGCAGCCCCAATCTAGAGACCCAGTACTTC.

The chain has TRBV6-5 and TRBJ1-5; TRBD1 is a possible D gene (6 bases). V lost 2 bases and J lost 5, with 10 bases in between. This CDR3 has 14 residues. Looked up from germline, CDR1 is MNHEY and CDR2 is SVGAGI. The CDR3 sequence: CASSYVAGDQPQHF. For the CDR3, the DNA is TGTGCCAGCAGTTACGTGGCAGGGGATCAGCCCCAGCATTTT.

This clone was counted a single time. V gene TRBV4-3 combines with J gene TRBJ2-7, with D possibly called TRBD1 or TRBD2 (5 bases each). Germline V gene data show CDR1 as LGHNA and CDR2 as YSLEER. The CDR3 loop spans 17 amino acids. V lost 0 bases and J lost 2, with 17 bases in between. Written as DNA, the CDR3 is TGCGCCAGCAGCCAAGATGGGGCCGGCAGGGACCCCTACGAGCAGTACTTC. This translates into CASSQDGAGRDPYEQYF.